The present T cell receptor (beta chain) was sequenced within a study of cytomegalovirus exposure and HLA in healthy donors (dated by TCRdb to about 2017). With regard to the full study: According to an earlier analysis of 587 of the donors, about 179 million T cells yielded over 90 million unique TCR beta sequences and approximately 300 Gb of sequence data. Rather than using new phenotypic data, the later analysis identified candidate immune exposures from TCR beta sequences and from how often those sequences occurred across donors. Alongside the repertoire data, information on donor age, sex, ethnicity and CMV serostatus was compiled. Because of strong linkage in the cohort, four or five DR-DQ haplotypes were treated as single units for association and clustering. Typing coverage differed by locus: A, B, C, DRB1 and DQB1 were typed in roughly 629-640 donors, DQA1 in 522, DPA1 in 600 to 610, and DPB1 in approximately 450. The genetic ancestry cluster associated with self-reported Caucasian donors included roughly 84% of the roughly 360 genotyped donors. Along with the approximately 650-subject first cohort, a separate validation cohort of about 110 different subjects was used. A later genetic analysis used genome-wide SNP genotypes for about 65% of the 666 donors, treating that subset as a discovery cohort. An early release covering roughly 640 HLA-typed donors comprised approximately 290 gigabases of sequencing data and around 86 million unique TCR sequences. Among about 400 genotyped donors of the cohort, an average of approximately 240,000 unique TCR beta nucleotide sequences was sequenced per donor, of which 15% to 20% were non-productive. An earlier analysis of around 640 of the donors used high-throughput TCR beta sequencing to judge whether each TCR beta V gene segment behaved as functional or pseudogenic. Both class I and class II loci were covered by HLA typing, at four-digit resolution. To study patterns of TCR occurrence, a later analysis re-analyzed previously published TCR beta repertoires from 650 to 750 donors and added high-resolution HLA genotyping. The study was designed to test whether signatures of past pathogen exposure could be identified by cataloging public T cell receptors. Using immunosequencing, the study profiled T cell repertoires from around 680 subjects and related those repertoires to cytomegalovirus serostatus. To predict cytomegalovirus infection status, the study brought together high-throughput TCR immunosequencing, statistical association of individual TCRs with disease status, and machine learning. All discovery cohort repertoires had been generated on a single sequencing platform. On the study overall, not on this receptor specifically: A further reported finding was that TCR beta sequences accurately predicted the HLA-A and HLA-B alleles for most subjects in the first cohort. Correlated functional status among segregating V segments might be attributable to linkage disequilibrium, but an unknown experimental factor could not be ruled out. Cytomegalovirus status was reported to be diagnosed by the classifier with high specificity and sensitivity in both the original and validation cohorts. According to a later genetic analysis, donors in an Asian-associated ancestry cluster had fewer N-insertions in productive TCRs than the roughly 700-donor mean. Broadly in line with IMGT annotations, most TCR beta V segments showed up in productive rearrangements about 87% or about 30% of the time in an earlier analysis of under 700 of the donors. Roughly uniform sequencing depth across donors was assumed in presence/absence analyses, although this assumption may not hold. A later analysis associated 15,000 to 20,000 TCR beta sequences with specific HLA alleles at a false discovery rate of 0.05. In the study, approximately 160 TCR beta chains were listed as associated with cytomegalovirus. A later analysis found that TCR association rates varied across HLA loci, with DRB1 alleles showing the most associated TCRs and HLA-C alleles the fewest. The earlier analysis of almost 600 of the donors excluded seventeen rarely observed V segments, including chromosome 9 orphons, because counts were too low. A later analysis reported that several top co-occurrence clusters appeared linked to parvovirus B19, influenza, CMV and Epstein-Barr virus. A later analysis found that most CMV-associated TCR beta chains appeared HLA-restricted, with HLA associations seemingly driven largely by CMV exposure. The only immune exposure information available for the cohort was CMV serostatus. A few of the identified cytomegalovirus-associated TCR beta chains were confirmed in vitro to be specific for cytomegalovirus antigens. The cohort was sequenced for TCR beta chains only, and without alpha or paired-chain data the features that could be detected were limited. Most TCR sequences were seen in very few donors, while some public TCRs were found in many individuals. Strong co-occurrence of HLA alleles, especially DR and DQ, made assigning TCR associations to individual alleles difficult. A cluster of highly shared sequence variants was judged likely to represent a technical artifact of the sequencing pipeline. A later genetic analysis associated a missense DCLRE1C variant with V-gene and J-gene trimming of TCR beta chains, and an independent cohort replicated the association. Because the 87-base-pair reads could not distinguish some IMGT-functional V segments, including TRBV6-2 and TRBV6-3, those segments were excluded. The authors suggested that the approach could potentially be extended to other disease states and immunological phenotypes. A later analysis found that HLA-associated TCR beta chains were more clonally expanded and had lower generation probabilities than equally common non-associated chains. Because HLA typing was unavailable for some donors at each locus, only the typed subset was used in association tests.

CDR1 is given as SEHNR and CDR2 as FQNEAQ, both from the germline V gene (reference sequence). The CDR3, cysteine through phenylalanine, is 15 amino acids long. Only the CDR3 DNA is retained, 45 bases long and in frame from the first base. The junction shows trimming of 5 bases on V and 1 base on J, plus 15 bases between the germline ends. This clone has more than one count but fewer than ten. Its antigen is currently not known. Per-base quality was not reported, and no clone a single base away is much larger than it. The cohort comprised fewer than 750 healthy bone marrow donors. Cohort members were all nominally healthy when sampled, although unrecorded immune exposures were likely present. The donor tested CMV seronegative and was one of the 352 seronegative cohort members. A peripheral blood sample was collected from each donor, and TCR beta sequencing was performed on peripheral blood mononuclear cells. Genomic DNA was extracted from the blood cell samples with the Qiagen DNeasy Blood Extraction Kit.

Library generation was performed with the immunoSEQ multiplex PCR assay. For the multiplex PCR, a mixture combining 60 forward primers for TCR Vbeta segments and 13 reverse primers for TCR Jbeta segments was used. A multiplex PCR assay on genomic DNA amplified the CDR3 region of rearranged TCR beta genes. Amplified TCR beta libraries were sequenced as 87-base-pair reads on the Illumina HiSeq System. On the authors' methods: A later analysis counted about 80 million unique TCR beta chains across the approximately 700 repertoires, and 10 million to 12 million of these chains were shared by at least two donors. Raw reads were error-corrected and collapsed into unique sequences with a nearest-neighbor algorithm that merged closely related sequences to remove PCR and sequencing errors. V, D and J gene segments were assigned by aligning CDR3 sequences to IMGT reference sequences. For a sequence to be retained, at least a six-nucleotide match to both a V gene segment and a J gene segment was required. Rearrangements were called productive when the CDR3 lacked stop codons and stayed in frame with V and J; all others were non-productive. CDR3 was defined according to IMGT convention as the region running from the second conserved V-encoded cysteine to the conserved J-encoded phenylalanine. The earlier analysis of more than 450 of the donors excluded sequences that lacked an unambiguous match to a single V gene segment. An earlier analysis of about 600 of the donors called V segments functional above 56.7% productive rearrangements and segregating when the between-donor standard deviation exceeded 5%. To diagnose cytomegalovirus status from the catalog of TCR beta chain sequences, a statistical classification framework was built. In a later analysis, TCR nucleotide sequences were compared against IMGT/GENE-DB human TR gene sequences so that V and J genes could be assigned. The TCRdist pipeline was used in a later analysis to assign CDR3 sequences and most-parsimonious VDJ recombination scenarios. A later analysis defined each TCR beta chain by its CDR3 amino acid sequence plus V-gene family, and excluded reads lacking a unique V-gene family. As a way to deal with suspected cross-contamination and a sequencing artifact, a later analysis dropped under 600 nucleotide sequences that were highly shared and had low generation probability. In a later analysis, a clonal expansion index was calculated for each public chain from normalized within-repertoire ranks of inferred template counts. In a later analysis, generation probabilities were computed with a VDJ recombination model fitted to out-of-frame rearrangements, and the resulting probabilities were checked against IGoR. In a later analysis, TCR-TCR, TCR-HLA and TCR-CMV co-occurrence was scored with hypergeometric tests, and a repertoire-size bias correction was applied to TCR pairs. False discovery rates were estimated in a later analysis by permuting HLA or CMV assignments 20 times. In a later analysis, co-occurring TCRs were grouped using DBSCAN, and TCRdist sequence similarity was added for clustering within HLA-allele-positive subsets. For co-occurrence clustering, repertoires with fewer than 30,000 or more than 120,000 public chains were excluded, along with about five repertoires with anomalous nucleotide sharing. Not all clones reach the TCRdb copy of this immuneACCESS table, which keeps in-frame sequences only. Checked studies attribute under half of the gap to unresolved V genes and leave the rest unexplained. That table gives V, J and clone size, and the DNA gave D and trimming. This sample is represented by over 100,000 clones; 70% to 80% of them were singletons. Together, the top ten hold roughly 1.5% of the sample.

The chain uses TRBV7-9 and TRBJ2-7, with a tentative D gene TRBD2 over 6 matching bases. Sequencing was performed on PBMCs. This receptor was obtained from a female donor in good health and CMV-seronegative. The CDR3 region has the sequence CASSAGPTLSYEQYF. At the DNA level, the sequence is TGTGCCAGCAGCGCGGGACCGACACTATCCTACGAGCAGTACTTC.